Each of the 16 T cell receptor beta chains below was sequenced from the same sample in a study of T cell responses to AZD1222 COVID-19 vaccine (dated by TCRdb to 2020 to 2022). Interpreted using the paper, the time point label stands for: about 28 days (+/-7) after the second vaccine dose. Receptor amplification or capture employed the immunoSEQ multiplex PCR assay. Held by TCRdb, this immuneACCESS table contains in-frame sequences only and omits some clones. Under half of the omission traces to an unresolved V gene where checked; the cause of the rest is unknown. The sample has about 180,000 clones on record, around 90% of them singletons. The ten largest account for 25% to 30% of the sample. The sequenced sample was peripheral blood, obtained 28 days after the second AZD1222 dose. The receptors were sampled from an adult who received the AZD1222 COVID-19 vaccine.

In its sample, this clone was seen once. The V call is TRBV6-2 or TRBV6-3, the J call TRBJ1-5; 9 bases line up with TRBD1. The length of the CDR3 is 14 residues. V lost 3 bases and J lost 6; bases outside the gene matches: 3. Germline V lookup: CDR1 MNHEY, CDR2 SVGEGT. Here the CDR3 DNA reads TGTGCCAGCAGTTATGAACAGGGGGCTCAGCCCCAGCATTTT. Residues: CASSYEQGAQPQHF.

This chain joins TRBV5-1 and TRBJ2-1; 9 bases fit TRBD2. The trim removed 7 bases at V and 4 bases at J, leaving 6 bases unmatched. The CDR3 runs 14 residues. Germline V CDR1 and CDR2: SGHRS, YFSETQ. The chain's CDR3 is CASGLAGSYNEQFF. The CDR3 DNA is TGCGCCAGCGGTCTAGCGGGATCATACAATGAGCAGTTCTTC.

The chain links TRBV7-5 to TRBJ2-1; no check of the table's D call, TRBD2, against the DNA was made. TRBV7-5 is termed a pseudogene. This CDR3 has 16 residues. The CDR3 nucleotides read TGTGCCAGAAGCACCCGGACTTCCCTATACCACAATGAGCAGTTCTTC. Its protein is CARSTRTSLYHNEQFF.

The DNA for the CDR3 is TGTGCCAGCAACTCGAGGGGACTCCGAGACTACGAGCAGTACTTC. Amino acid sequence: CASNSRGLRDYEQYF. V and J are TRBV6-5 and TRBJ2-7; the D gene is possibly TRBD2 (6 bases). With 7 bases removed from V and 3 bases from J, the gap between germline ends came to 19 bases. The CDR3 contains 15 residues. The germline V gene encodes CDR1 MNHEY and CDR2 SVGAGI.

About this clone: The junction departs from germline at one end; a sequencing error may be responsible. CDR3 nucleotide sequence: TGTGCCAGCAGTTTCCCCCTCGGAGGACGGCTCTTT. This gives the protein CASSFPLGGRLF. This chain uses TRBV28 with TRBJ1-1; no clear D. Germline CDR1 reads MDHEN; CDR2 reads SYDVKM. CDR3 length equals 12 residues.

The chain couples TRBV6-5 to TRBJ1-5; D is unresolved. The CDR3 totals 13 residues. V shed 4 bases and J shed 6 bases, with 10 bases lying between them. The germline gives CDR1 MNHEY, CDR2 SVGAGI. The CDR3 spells CASSSSRVQPQHF. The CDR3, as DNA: TGTGCCAGCAGTTCATCACGGGTTCAGCCCCAGCATTTT.

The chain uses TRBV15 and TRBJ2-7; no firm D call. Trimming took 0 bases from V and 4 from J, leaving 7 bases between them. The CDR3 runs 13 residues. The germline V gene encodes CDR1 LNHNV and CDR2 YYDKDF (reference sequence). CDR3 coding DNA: TGTGCCACCAGCAGAGATCCGAGGTACGAGCAGTACTTC. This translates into CATSRDPRYEQYF.

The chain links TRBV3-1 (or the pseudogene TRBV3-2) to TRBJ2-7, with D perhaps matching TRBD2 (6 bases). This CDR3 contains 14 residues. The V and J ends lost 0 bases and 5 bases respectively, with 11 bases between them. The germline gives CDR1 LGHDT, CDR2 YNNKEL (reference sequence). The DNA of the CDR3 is TGTGCCAGCAGCCAAGATTGGCGGGATGACGAGCAGTACTTC. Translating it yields CASSQDWRDDEQYF.

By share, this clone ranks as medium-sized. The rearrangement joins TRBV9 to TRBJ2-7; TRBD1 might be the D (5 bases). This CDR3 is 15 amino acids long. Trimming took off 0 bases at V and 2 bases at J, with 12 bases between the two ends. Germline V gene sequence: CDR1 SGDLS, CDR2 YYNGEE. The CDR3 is CASSVAAGRPYEQYF. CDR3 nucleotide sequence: TGTGCCAGCAGCGTAGCAGCAGGGCGGCCCTACGAGCAGTACTTC.

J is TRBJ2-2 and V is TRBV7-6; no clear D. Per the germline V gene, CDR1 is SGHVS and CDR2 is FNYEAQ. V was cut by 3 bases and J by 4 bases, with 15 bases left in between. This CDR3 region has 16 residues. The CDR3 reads CASSFQDVQITGELFF. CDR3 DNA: TGTGCCAGCAGCTTCCAGGATGTTCAAATCACCGGGGAGCTGTTTTTT.

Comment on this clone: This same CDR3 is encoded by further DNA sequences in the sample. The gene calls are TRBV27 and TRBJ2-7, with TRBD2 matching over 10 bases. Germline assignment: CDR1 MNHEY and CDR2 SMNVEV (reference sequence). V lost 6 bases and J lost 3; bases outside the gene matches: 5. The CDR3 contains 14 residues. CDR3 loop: CASRASGRSYEQYF. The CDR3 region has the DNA TGTGCCAGCAGGGCTAGCGGGAGAAGCTACGAGCAGTACTTC.

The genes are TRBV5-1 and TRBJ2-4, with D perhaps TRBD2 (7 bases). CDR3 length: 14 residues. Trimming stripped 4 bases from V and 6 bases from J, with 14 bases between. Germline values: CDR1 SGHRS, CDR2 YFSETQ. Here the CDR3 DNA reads TGCGCCAGCAGCCCGGGGGGCCAGAGAAACATTCAGTACTTC. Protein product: CASSPGGQRNIQYF.

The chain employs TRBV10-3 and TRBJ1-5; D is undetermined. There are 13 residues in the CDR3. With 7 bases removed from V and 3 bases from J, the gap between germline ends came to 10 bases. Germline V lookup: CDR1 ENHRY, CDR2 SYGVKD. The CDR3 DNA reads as TGTGCCATCATGGCTTCCCCCAATCAGCCCCAGCATTTT. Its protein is CAIMASPNQPQHF.

The CDR3 loop reads CAIQRHPRGENTEAFF. The DNA of the CDR3 is TGTGCCATCCAGCGACATCCAAGGGGGGAGAACACTGAAGCTTTCTTT. This chain links TRBV10-3 with TRBJ1-1; TRBD1 might be the D (6 bases). There are 16 residues in the CDR3. Per the germline V gene, CDR1 is ENHRY and CDR2 is SYGVKD. V lost 8 bases to trimming and J lost 1 base, with 20 bases between them.

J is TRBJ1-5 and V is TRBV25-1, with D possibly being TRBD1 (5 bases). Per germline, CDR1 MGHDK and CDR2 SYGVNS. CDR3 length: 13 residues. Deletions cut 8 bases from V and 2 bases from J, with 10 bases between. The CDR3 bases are TGTGCCAGCCGGGGGGGAGGCAATCAGCCCCAGCATTTT. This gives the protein CASRGGGNQPQHF.

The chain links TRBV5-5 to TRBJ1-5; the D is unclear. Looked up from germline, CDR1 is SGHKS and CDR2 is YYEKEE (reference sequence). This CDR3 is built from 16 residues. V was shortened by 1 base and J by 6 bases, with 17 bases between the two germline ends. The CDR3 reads CASSLTRLGEAQPQHF. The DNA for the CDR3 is TGTGCCAGCAGCTTGACACGGCTCGGGGAGGCTCAGCCCCAGCATTTT.